This T cell receptor beta chain emerged from a study of shared clonotypes between healthy human individuals (dated by TCRdb to the early 2020s). Study-wide context: The cohort comprised a couple of women and three men aged 18 to 49 years. Blood TCR repertoires of several healthy adults were deeply sequenced to estimate repertoire size and the extent of clonotype sharing between individuals. Different laboratories and diverse techniques were used to prepare libraries and sequence TCR repertoires, to increase sequencing depth and limit assay-specific biases. For each donor, CD4 naive and CD4 memory were each given three plates, CD8 naive was given two plates, and CD8 memory was given one plate. Between about 0.85 and 9.5 billion PBMCs per donor were obtained by leukapheresis. Broad study findings and their caveats: Pairwise subsampling indicated that sequencing depth was expected to affect the degree of clonotype sharing among donors. Roughly 5.2% of naive CD4, 3.5% of naive CD8, 2.3% of memory CD4, and 0.35% to 0.5% of memory CD8 clonotypes were shared across four donors. Compared with non-shared clonotypes, clonotypes shared by all four sorted-subset donors had higher generation probabilities. Sampling was restricted to blood, and TCR repertoires in tissue are likely to differ from TCR repertoires in blood. Even with the large sequencing depth, rarefaction of the sorted-subset datasets indicated that sequencing was incomplete. Naive subsets generally had larger estimated clonotype richness than memory subsets. The small number of donors limited the genetic and exposure-history diversity represented.

TCR CDR3 regions were amplified from genomic DNA by multiplex PCR using the deep immunoSEQ assay. Genomic DNA extracted from each cell subset was distributed evenly over all wells of several immunoSEQ 96-well plates, and each plate served as one replicate. Each replicate PCR for sorted subsets received around 210 ng genomic DNA, equal to roughly 30,000 T cell genomes. The purified libraries were quantified using a Qubit 3.0 fluorometer, sized with a Bioanalyzer 2100, and then quantified again using the KAPA Library Quantification kit. Every immunoSEQ 96-well plate was sequenced on a dedicated single-read 150-cycle Illumina NextSeq 550 flow cell. As for the original processing: Because the immunoSEQ output held only junctional sequences and lacked quality scores, the filtering could not match the filtering applied to full-length reads. Sequences were annotated with PyIR, a Python wrapper for IgBLAST v1.9, and V/J genes and CDR3 were assigned using IMGT germline references. Reads with weak V/J assignments (E-value above 1e-6), missing CDR3, stop codons, out-of-frame junctions, or ambiguous translated residues were removed. V3J clonotypes were defined as sequences sharing the same inferred V gene, J gene, and CDR3 amino acid sequence. The percentage overlap between two repertoires was calculated by dividing the number of shared unique clonotypes by the size of the smaller repertoire. RTK rarefaction, the Chao1 estimator, and Recon v2.1 estimates of unobserved clonotypes were used to assess repertoire richness. For all TCRbeta clonotypes obtained by the gDNA method from several donors, generation probabilities were computed with OLGA. TCRdb took this table from immuneACCESS and kept in-frame rearrangements with V and J called. Such tables lack part of the clones; where checked against another copy, unresolved V genes explain under half of the gap, and the rest is unexplained. V, J and clone size reflect that table, while D and trimming were determined from the DNA. The sample table shows about a million clones, and about 80% are seen once. The ten largest clones capture almost 0.9% of the sample.

Healthy HIV-negative adults with no recently reported acute infections or vaccinations were included as donors. Only Caucasian adults living in Nashville, Tennessee, USA were represented among the donors. CD4+ T cells were enriched by magnetic negative selection; naive cells were then positively selected on CD45RA, and the negative fraction formed the memory subset. After blood collection by leukapheresis, PBMCs were isolated using Ficoll-Histopaque density gradient centrifugation and then cryopreserved in the vapor phase of liquid nitrogen. Purity and quantity of every magnetically sorted T cell population were checked by analytical flow cytometry. Genomic DNA was isolated from every sorted fraction and measured by UV absorbance on a Nanodrop 2000c. Notes on this clone: Its antigen remains unidentified. No much larger clone is present one base from it, and per-base qualities are unavailable.

Sequencing used memory CD4+ T cells from PBMCs. The sample's cell subset or site label, decoded: CD45RA-negative fraction. This clonotype originated in a man between 18 and 29 years old in good health. Some clones in this sample may be carry-over from other donors' samples.

The CDR3 protein is CASSLARTSGETQYF. In nucleotides, the sequence is TGTGCCAGCAGCTTAGCGCGGACTAGCGGAGAGACCCAGTACTTC. This sequence uses TRBV7-2 and TRBJ2-5; TRBD2 aligns with 10 central bases. The germline V and J ends show losses of 0 bases and 4 bases respectively, and no gene match explains 2 bases of the junction. The CDR3 starts with the cysteine, ends with the phenylalanine, and has 15 residues. The sequence is cut down to CDR3 DNA, 45 bases in frame from base 1. The germline V gene encodes CDR1 SGHTA and CDR2 FQGNSA.